This TCR beta chain was retrieved from a study of cytomegalovirus exposure and HLA in healthy donors. Though nominally healthy at sampling, donors likely had unrecorded immune exposures. The CDR3 contains 15 residues. The ends lost 3 bases at V and 4 bases at J; junction bases unmatched: 2. Per the germline V gene, CDR1 is SEHNR and CDR2 is FQNEAQ (reference sequence). Amplification used 60 Vbeta primers and 13 Jbeta primers. The data were produced by immunoSEQ multiplex PCR, yet TCRdb's version contains in-frame clones alone and is incomplete. The data show under 110,000 clones, about four fifths seen once.

The chain links TRBV7-9 to TRBJ2-1; the match to TRBD2 covers 11 bases. The TCR sequence derives from a man aged 45 to 65 in good health and CMV-seronegative. The sequenced sample consisted of PBMCs. Written as DNA, the CDR3 is TGTGCCAGCAGCTTCGCTAGCGGGGGGTACAATGAGCAGTTCTTC. This translates into CASSFASGGYNEQFF.